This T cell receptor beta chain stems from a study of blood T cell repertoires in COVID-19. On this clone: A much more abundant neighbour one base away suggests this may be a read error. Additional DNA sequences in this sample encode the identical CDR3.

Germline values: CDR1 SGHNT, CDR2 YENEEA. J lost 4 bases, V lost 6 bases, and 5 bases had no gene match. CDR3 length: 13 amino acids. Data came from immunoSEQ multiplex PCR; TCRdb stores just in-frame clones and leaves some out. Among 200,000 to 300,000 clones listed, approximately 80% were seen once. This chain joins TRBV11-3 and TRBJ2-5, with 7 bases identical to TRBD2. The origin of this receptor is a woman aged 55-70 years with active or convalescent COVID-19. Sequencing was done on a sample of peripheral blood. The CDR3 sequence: CASRAGAGETQYF. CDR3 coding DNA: TGTGCCAGCAGGGCGGGAGCTGGAGAGACCCAGTACTTC.